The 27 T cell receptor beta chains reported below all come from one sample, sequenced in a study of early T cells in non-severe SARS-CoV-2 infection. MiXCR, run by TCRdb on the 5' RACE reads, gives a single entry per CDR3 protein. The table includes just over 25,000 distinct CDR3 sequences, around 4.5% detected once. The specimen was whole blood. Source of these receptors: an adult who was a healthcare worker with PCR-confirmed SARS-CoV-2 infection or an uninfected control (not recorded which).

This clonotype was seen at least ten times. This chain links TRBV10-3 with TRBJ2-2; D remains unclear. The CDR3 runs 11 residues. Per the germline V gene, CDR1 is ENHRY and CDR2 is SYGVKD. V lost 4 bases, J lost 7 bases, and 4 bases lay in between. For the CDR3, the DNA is TGTGCCATCAGTGTTCTCGGGGAGCTGTTTTTT. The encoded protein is CAISVLGELFF.

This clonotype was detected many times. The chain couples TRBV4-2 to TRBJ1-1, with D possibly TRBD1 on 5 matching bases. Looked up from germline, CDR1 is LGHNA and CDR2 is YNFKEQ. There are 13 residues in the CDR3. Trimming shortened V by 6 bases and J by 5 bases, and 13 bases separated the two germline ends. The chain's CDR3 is CASRAQGETEAFF. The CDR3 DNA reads TGTGCCAGCAGGGCCCAGGGTGAGACTGAAGCTTTCTTT.

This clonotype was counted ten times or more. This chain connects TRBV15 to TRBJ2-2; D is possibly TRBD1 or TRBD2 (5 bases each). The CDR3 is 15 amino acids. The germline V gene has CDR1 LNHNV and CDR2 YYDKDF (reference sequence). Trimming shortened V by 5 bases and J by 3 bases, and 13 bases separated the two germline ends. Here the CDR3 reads CATSPWGSDTGELFF. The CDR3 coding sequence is TGTGCCACCAGCCCCTGGGGGTCTGACACCGGGGAGCTGTTTTTT. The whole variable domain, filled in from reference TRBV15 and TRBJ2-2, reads DAMVIQNPRYQVTQFGKPVTLSCSQTLNHNVMYWYQQKSSQAPKLLFHYYDKDFNNEADTPDNFQSRRPNTSFCFLDIRSPGLGDTAMYLCATSPWGSDTGELFFGEGSRLTVL.

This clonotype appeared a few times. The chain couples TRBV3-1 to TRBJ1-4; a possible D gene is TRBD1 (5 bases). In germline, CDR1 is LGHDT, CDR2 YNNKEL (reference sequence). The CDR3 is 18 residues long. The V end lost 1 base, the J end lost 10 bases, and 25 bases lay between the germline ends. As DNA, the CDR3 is TGTGCCAGCAGCCAAGTCCCTCCTGAATGGGGCGAATCTGGAAAACTGTTTTTT. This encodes CASSQVPPEWGESGKLFF.

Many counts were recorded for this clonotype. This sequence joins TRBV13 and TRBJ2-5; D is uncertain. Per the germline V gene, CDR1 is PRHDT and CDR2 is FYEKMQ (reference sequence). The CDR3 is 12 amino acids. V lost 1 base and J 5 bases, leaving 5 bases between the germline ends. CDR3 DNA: TGTGCCAGCAGCTTAGTTGGGGAGACCCAGTACTTC. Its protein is CASSLVGETQYF.

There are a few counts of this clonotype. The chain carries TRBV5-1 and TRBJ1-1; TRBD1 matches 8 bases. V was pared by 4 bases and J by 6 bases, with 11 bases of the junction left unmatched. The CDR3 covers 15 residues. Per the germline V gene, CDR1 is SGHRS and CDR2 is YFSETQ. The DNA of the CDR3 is TGCGCCAGCAGCAGGTTAACAGGGGGGACCCCTGAAGCTTTCTTT. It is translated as CASSRLTGGTPEAFF.

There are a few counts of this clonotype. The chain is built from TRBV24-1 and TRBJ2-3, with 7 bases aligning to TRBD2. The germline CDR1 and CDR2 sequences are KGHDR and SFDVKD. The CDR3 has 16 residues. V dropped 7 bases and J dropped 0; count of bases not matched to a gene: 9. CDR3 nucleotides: TGTGCCACCAGCCTCACCGGGACTACTAGCACAGATACGCAGTATTTT. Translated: CATSLTGTTSTDTQYF.

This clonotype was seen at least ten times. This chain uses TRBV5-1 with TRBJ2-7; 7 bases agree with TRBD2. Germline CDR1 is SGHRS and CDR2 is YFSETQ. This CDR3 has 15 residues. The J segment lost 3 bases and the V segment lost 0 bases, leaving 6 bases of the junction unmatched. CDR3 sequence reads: CASSLGPSGLYEQYF. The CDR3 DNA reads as TGCGCCAGCAGCTTGGGGCCTAGCGGCCTCTACGAGCAGTACTTC.

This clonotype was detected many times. CDR3 residues: CSASLQVPETQYF. For the CDR3, the DNA is TGCAGTGCTAGTTTGCAGGTGCCAGAGACCCAGTACTTC. This chain joins TRBV20-1 and TRBJ2-5; D unresolved. Per the germline V gene, CDR1 is DFQATT and CDR2 is SNEGSKA (reference sequence). The CDR3 contains 13 residues. V dropped 3 bases and J dropped 4 bases, with 12 bases sitting between them.

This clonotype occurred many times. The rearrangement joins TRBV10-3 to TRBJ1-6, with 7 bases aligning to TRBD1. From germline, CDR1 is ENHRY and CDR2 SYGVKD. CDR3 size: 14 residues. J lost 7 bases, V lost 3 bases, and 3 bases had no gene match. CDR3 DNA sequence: TGTGCCATCAGTGACGGCAGGGGGAATTCACCCCTCCACTTT. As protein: CAISDGRGNSPLHF.

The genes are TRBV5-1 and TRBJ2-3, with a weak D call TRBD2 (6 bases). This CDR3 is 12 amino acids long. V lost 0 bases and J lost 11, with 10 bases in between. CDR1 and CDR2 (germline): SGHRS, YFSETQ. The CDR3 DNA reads TGCGCCAGCAGCTTGGATACTAGCAGGCAGTATTTT. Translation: CASSLDTSRQYF.

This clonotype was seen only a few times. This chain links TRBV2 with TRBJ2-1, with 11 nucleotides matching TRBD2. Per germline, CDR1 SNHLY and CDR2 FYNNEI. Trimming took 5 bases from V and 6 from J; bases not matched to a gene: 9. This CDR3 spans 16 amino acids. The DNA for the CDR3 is TGTGCCAGCAGTCTAAGGTGGCTAGCGGGAGGCAATGAGCAGTTCTTC. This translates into CASSLRWLAGGNEQFF. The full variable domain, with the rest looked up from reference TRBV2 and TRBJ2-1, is EPEVTQTPSHQVTQMGQEVILRCVPISNHLYFYWYRQILGQKVEFLVSFYNNEISEKSEIFDDQFSVERPDGSNFTLKIRSTKLEDSAMYFCASSLRWLAGGNEQFFGPGTRLTVL.

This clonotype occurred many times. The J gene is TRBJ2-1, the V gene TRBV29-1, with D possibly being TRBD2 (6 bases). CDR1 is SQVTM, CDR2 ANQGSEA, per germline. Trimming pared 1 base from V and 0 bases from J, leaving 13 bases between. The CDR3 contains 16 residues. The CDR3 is CSVEGLATRSYNEQFF. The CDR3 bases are TGCAGCGTTGAAGGGCTAGCGACCCGCTCCTACAATGAGCAGTTCTTC.

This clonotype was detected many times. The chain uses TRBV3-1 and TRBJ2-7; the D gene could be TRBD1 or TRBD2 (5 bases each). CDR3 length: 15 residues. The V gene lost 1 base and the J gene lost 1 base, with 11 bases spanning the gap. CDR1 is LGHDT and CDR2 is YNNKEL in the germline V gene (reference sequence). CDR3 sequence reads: CASSQVPGLSYEQYF. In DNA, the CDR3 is TGTGCCAGCAGCCAAGTCCCGGGGCTTTCCTACGAGCAGTACTTC.

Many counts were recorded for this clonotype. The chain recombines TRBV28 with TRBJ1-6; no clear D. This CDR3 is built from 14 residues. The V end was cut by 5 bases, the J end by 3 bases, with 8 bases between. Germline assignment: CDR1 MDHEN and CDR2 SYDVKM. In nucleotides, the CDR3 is TGTGCCAGCAGTGGACGGCTCTATAATTCACCCCTCCACTTT. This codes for CASSGRLYNSPLHF.

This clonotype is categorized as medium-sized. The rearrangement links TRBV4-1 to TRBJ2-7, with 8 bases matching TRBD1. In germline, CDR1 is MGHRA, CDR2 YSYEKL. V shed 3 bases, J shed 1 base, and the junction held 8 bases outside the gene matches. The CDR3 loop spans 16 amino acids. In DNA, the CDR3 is TGCGCCAGCAGCCAGGCGAGGACAGGGTTGTCCTACGAGCAGTACTTC. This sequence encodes CASSQARTGLSYEQYF.

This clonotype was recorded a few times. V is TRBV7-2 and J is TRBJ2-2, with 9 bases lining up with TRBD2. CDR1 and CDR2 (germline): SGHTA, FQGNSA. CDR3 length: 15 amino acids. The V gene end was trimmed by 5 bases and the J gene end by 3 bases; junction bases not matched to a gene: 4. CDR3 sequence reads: CASSSSGSDTGELFF. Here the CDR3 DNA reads TGTGCCAGCAGCAGTAGCGGGAGTGACACCGGGGAGCTGTTTTTT.

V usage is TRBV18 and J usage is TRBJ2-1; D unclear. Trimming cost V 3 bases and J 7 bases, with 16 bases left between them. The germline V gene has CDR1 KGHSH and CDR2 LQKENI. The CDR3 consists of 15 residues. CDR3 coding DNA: TGTGCCAGCTCACCGGGAAGTTCTAACCAGAATGAGCAGTTCTTC. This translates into CASSPGSSNQNEQFF.

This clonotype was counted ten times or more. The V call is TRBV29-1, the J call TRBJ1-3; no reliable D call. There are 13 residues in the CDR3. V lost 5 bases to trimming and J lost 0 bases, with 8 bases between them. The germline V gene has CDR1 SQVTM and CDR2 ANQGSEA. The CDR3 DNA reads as TGCAGCGTTCGGATCGGCTCTGGAAACACCATATATTTT. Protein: CSVRIGSGNTIYF.

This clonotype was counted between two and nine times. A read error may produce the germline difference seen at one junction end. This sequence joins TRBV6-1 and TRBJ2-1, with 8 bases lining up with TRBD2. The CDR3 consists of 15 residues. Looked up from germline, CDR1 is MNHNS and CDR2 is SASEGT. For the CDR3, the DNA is TGCGCCAGCAGAGAGAGCGGGAGTGGAGTGAATGAGCAGTTCTTC. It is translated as CASRESGSGVNEQFF.

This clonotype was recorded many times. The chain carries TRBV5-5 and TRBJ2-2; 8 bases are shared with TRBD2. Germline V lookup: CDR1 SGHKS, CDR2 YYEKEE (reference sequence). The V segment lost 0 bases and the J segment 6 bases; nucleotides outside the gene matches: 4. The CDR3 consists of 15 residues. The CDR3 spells CASSLARGGSGELFF. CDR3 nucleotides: TGTGCCAGCAGCTTGGCCCGGGGGGGATCCGGGGAGCTGTTTTTT.

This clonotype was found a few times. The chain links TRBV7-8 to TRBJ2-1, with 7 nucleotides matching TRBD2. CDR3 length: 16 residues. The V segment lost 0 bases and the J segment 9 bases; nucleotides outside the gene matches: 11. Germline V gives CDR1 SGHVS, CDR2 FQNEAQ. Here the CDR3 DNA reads TGTGCCAGCAGCTTAGCGCTAGCGGCAGGTACCGGTGAGCAGTTCTTC. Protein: CASSLALAAGTGEQFF.

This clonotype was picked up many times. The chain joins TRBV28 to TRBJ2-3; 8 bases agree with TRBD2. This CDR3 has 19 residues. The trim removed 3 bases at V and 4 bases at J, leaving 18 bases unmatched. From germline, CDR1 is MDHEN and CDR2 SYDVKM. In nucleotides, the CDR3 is TGTGCCAGCAGTTTTTCCCCAGCGGGGGCAGGGAGGGGGGCAGATACGCAGTATTTT. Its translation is CASSFSPAGAGRGADTQYF.

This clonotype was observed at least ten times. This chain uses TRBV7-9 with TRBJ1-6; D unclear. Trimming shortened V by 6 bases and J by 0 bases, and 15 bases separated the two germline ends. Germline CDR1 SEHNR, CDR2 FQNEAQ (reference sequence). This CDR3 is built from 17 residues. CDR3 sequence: CASRSNRDYSYNSPLHF. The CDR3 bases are TGTGCCAGCAGGAGTAACAGAGACTACTCCTATAATTCACCCCTCCACTTT.

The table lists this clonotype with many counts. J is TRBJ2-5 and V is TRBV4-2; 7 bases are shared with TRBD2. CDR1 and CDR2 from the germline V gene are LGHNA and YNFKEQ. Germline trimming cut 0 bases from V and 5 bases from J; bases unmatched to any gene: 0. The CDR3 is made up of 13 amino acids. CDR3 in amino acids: CASSQDSGETQYF. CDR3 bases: TGTGCCAGCAGCCAAGATAGCGGGGAGACCCAGTACTTC.

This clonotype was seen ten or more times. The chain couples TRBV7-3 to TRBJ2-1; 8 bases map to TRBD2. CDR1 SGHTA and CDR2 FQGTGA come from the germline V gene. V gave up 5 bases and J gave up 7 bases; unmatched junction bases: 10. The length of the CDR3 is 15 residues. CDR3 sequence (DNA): TGTGCCAGCAGCCCCGGGGGGGCAGTAAGTAATGAGCAGTTCTTC. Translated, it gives CASSPGGAVSNEQFF. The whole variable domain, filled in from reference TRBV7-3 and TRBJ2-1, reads GAGVSQTPSNKVTEKGKYVELRCDPISGHTALYWYRQSLGQGPEFLIYFQGTGAADDSGLPNDRFFAVRPEGSVSTLKIQRTERGDSAVYLCASSPGGAVSNEQFFGPGTRLTVL.

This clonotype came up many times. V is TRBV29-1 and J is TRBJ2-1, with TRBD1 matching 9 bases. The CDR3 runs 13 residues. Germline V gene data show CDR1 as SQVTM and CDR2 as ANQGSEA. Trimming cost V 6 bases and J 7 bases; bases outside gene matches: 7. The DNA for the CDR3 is TGCAGCGTAACCGGGACAGGGAAGAATGAGCAGTTCTTC. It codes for CSVTGTGKNEQFF.